Described below is a single T cell receptor beta chain sequence and its context. Antigen unknown. These data are taken from a study of CD8+ T cells in alopecia areata. Overall study context: The tofacitinib course ran for 6 to 18 months and was followed by 6 months off drug.

Regarding treatment: oral pan-JAK inhibitor, 5-10 mg twice daily. Findings of the study overall: Lesional tissue from the scalp (especially in alopecia totalis/universalis) showed higher clonality than normal scalp. There were many expanded lesional clones persisting in scalp and blood during tofacitinib. Resident alphabeta T-cell populations of normal skin are likewise subject to sequencing in scalp samples.

Sequencing used cDNA as its template, made by extracting RNA and reverse transcribing it. Sequencing used immunoSEQ multiplex PCR; TCRdb keeps in-frame clones, though not all of them. The table lists 140,000 to 150,000 clones, less than 70% of them singletons, with more than 15% in the top ten. The CDR3 is 10 amino acids. In germline, CDR1 is SQVTM, CDR2 ANQGSEA. This clonotype was sampled from a human donor with alopecia areata. The material was CD8+ T cells sorted from blood, obtained at week 4, from a patient treated with tofacitinib. V gene TRBV29-1 combines with J gene TRBJ1-1; D is uncertain. The CDR3 sequence is CTDRDTEAFF. The CDR3 DNA sequence: TGCACCGACCGAGACACTGAAGCTTTCTTT.